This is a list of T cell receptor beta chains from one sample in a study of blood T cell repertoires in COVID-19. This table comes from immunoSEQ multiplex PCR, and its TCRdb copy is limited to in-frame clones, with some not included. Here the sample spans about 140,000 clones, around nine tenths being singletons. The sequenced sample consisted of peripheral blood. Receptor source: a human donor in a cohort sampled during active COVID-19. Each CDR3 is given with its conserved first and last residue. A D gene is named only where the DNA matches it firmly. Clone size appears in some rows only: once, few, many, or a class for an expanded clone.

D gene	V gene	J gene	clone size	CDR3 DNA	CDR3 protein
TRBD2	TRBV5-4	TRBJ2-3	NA	TGTGCCAGCAGCTTGCCTTTTAGCGGGCCTTCCACAGATACGCAGTATTTT	CASSLPFSGPSTDTQYF
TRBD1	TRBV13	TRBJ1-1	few	TGTGCCAGCAGCCCAGGGGGGCAGGGGAACACTGAAGCTTTCTTT	CASSPGGQGNTEAFF
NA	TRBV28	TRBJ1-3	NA	TGTGCCAGCAGTAAATCGCGTGGGGAGGGGCGTGGAAACACCATATATTTT	CASSKSRGEGRGNTIYF
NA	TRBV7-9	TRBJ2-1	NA	TGTGCCAGCAGCTTAGGGGTCACTAGTGAGCAGTTCTTC	CASSLGVTSEQFF
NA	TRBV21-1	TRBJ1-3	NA	TGTGCCAGCAGCAAAGGGACAGGACCTCTCATCTCTGGAAACACCATATATTTT	CASSKGTGPLISGNTIYF
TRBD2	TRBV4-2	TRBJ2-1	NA	TGTGCCAGCAGCCAAGATGGGACTAGCGGATTTAATGAGCAGTTCTTC	CASSQDGTSGFNEQFF
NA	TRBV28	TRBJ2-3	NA	TGTGCCAGCAGTCTTAGCGGCTACACAGATACGCAGTATTTT	CASSLSGYTDTQYF
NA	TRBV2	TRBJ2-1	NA	TGTGCCAGCAGTGAAGATCAGGGGAGTTATATGAATGAGCAGTTCTTC	CASSEDQGSYMNEQFF
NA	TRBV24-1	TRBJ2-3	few	TGTGCCACCACACTCGGCGGCTCTAGCACAGATACGCAGTATTTT	CATTLGGSSTDTQYF
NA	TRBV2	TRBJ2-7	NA	TGTGCCAGCAATTCCCCAGGGCGTGCAGGGTGGACCTACGAGCAGTACTTC	CASNSPGRAGWTYEQYF
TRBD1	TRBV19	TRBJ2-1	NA	TGTGCCAGTAGTATGGCGGCGGGACAGGGAACCTACAATGAGCAGTTCTTC	CASSMAAGQGTYNEQFF
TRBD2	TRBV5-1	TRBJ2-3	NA	TGCGCCAGCAGCGGACTAGCGGGGGTTGGCCACACAGATACGCAGTATTTT	CASSGLAGVGHTDTQYF
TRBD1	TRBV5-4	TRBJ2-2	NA	TGTGCCAGCAGCTTACCGGGACAGGGGGCAACCGGGGAGCTGTTTTTT	CASSLPGQGATGELFF
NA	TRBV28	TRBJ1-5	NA	TGTGCCAGCAGATATACAGGTGGTAGCAATCAGCCCCAGCATTTT	CASRYTGGSNQPQHF
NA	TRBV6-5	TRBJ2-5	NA	TGTGCCAGCAGTTTACGACAGGCGACAGCGACCCAGTACTTC	CASSLRQATATQYF
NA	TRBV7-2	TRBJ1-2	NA	TGTGCCAGCAGCTTAATGTCAGGGTTGAGTGGCTACACCTTC	CASSLMSGLSGYTF
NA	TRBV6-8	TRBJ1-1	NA	TGTGCCAGCAGTTACTCGTTCGGAGGAGGTGTGAACACTGAAGCTTTCTTT	CASSYSFGGGVNTEAFF
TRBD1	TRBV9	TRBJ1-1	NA	TGTGCCAGCAGCCCCCAGGGACAGGGGGGGACTGAAGCTTTCTTT	CASSPQGQGGTEAFF
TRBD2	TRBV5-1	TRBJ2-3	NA	TGCGCCAGCAGCTTAAGCGGGAGCTCAGATACGCAGTATTTT	CASSLSGSSDTQYF
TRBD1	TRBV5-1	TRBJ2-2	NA	TGCGCCAGCAGCTTGGACAGGGGTATGACCGGGGAGCTGTTTTTT	CASSLDRGMTGELFF